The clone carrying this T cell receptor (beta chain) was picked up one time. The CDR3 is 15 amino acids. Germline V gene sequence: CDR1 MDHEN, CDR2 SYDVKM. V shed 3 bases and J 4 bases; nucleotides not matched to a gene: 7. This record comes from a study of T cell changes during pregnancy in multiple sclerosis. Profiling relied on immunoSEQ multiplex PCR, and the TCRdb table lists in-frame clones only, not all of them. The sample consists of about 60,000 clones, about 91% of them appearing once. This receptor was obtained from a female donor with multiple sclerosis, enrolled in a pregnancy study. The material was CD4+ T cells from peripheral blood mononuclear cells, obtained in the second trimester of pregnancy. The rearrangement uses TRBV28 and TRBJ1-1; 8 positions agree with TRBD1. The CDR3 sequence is CASSFRDRGVTEAFF. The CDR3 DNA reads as TGTGCCAGCAGTTTCCGCGACAGGGGTGTCACTGAAGCTTTCTTT.